Sequencing of this T cell receptor (beta chain) was carried out in a study of shared clonotypes between healthy human individuals. Positive CCR7 selection of CD45RO-negative cells yielded the naive CD8 cells, and terminally differentiated effector memory CD45RA+ cells were excluded. The protocol was immunoSEQ multiplex PCR, while the TCRdb copy is restricted to in-frame clones and leaves out a portion. The table has around 1,900,000 clones, around 95% seen once. J lost 8 bases, V lost 5 bases, and 11 bases had no gene match. The germline V gene has CDR1 SNHLY and CDR2 FYNNEI. The CDR3 consists of 14 residues.

The chain employs TRBV2 and TRBJ2-7, with 8 bases matching TRBD2. Source material: naive CD8+ T cells from PBMCs. This clonotype was obtained from a man between 18 and 29 years old in good health. Some clones in this sample may be carry-over from other donors' samples. Here the CDR3 DNA reads TGTGCCAGCAGTAGCCCTAGCGGGCCGCCAAAGCAGTACTTC. Its translation: CASSSPSGPPKQYF. The full variable domain, with the rest looked up from reference TRBV2 and TRBJ2-7, is EPEVTQTPSHQVTQMGQEVILRCVPISNHLYFYWYRQILGQKVEFLVSFYNNEISEKSEIFDDQFSVERPDGSNFTLKIRSTKLEDSAMYFCASSSPSGPPKQYFGPGTRLTVT.